This TCR beta chain stems from a study of graft-versus-host responses after intestinal transplantation. Background on the study: In this cohort, recipients had multivisceral, liver-intestinal, or isolated intestinal transplants. Following induction with anti-thymocyte globulin, all recipients were given tacrolimus and steroids for roughly three years. General study findings and limits: An association linked early post-transplant HvG declines with peak circulating GvH clone levels.

This CDR3 contains 15 residues. Looked up from germline, CDR1 is SQVTM and CDR2 is ANQGSEA. V dropped 2 bases and J dropped 4; count of bases not matched to a gene: 6. The assay was immunoSEQ multiplex PCR, and TCRdb's table has in-frame clones only and misses some. The sample carries about 120,000 clones, just under 95% recorded once. As to this clone: The antigen is not known.

The TCR sequence derives from a human donor who received an intestinal transplant. The chain joins TRBV29-1 to TRBJ2-5, with 11 bases fitting TRBD2. The specimen comprised unstimulated CD4+ T cells sorted from spleen or lymph node cells, sampled before intestinal transplant. CDR3 residues: CSVEHLAGGPETQYF. For the CDR3, the DNA is TGCAGCGTTGAACACCTAGCGGGAGGCCCAGAGACCCAGTACTTC.